Below are 27 T cell receptor beta chains sequenced from a single sample in a study of OX40 agonist ivuxolimab in advanced cancers. Sequenced by immunoSEQ multiplex PCR; TCRdb stores in-frame clones only, minus some. The table shows fewer than 70,000 clones, with about nine tenths occurring only once. The specimen comprised CD4+ or CD8+ T cells sorted from blood, sampled in a trial of the OX40 agonist ivuxolimab. These TCRs come from an adult with an advanced solid tumor such as melanoma, head and neck, liver or kidney cancer.

J is TRBJ1-1 and V is TRBV7-9, with no clear D. Trimming left V 1 base short and J 11 bases short, with 11 bases between. Germline values: CDR1 SEHNR, CDR2 FQNEAQ (reference sequence). This CDR3 has 12 residues. The CDR3 nucleotides read TGTGCCAGCAGCTTAGTTGGGTTAGGGGCTTTCTTT. Protein sequence: CASSLVGLGAFF.

A single count supports this clone. The chain has TRBV5-4 and TRBJ2-3; 11 nucleotides align to TRBD2. V shed 4 bases, J shed 2 bases, and the junction held 15 bases outside the gene matches. This CDR3 has 19 residues. Germline V gene data show CDR1 as SGHNT and CDR2 as YYREEE (reference sequence). This CDR3 reads CASSPRPGTSGPATDTQYF. CDR3 in DNA: TGTGCCAGCAGCCCACGTCCCGGGACTAGCGGACCCGCCACAGATACGCAGTATTTT.

The chain is built from TRBV5-1 and TRBJ1-1, with a weak D call TRBD1 (6 bases). V dropped 2 bases and J dropped 5 bases, with 13 bases sitting between them. Germline V gene lookup returns CDR1 SGHRS and CDR2 YFSETQ. CDR3 size: 14 residues. The CDR3 DNA is TGCGCCAGCAGCTTTCACGGGGGGCAAACTGAAGCTTTCTTT. It specifies CASSFHGGQTEAFF.

The chain couples TRBV19 to TRBJ2-1; 14 nucleotides line up with TRBD2. CDR3 length equals 15 residues. V was clipped by 4 bases and J by 10 bases; unmatched bases: 6. In germline, CDR1 is LNHDA, CDR2 SQIVND (reference sequence). CDR3 sequence (DNA): TGTGCCAGTAGTACCGGACTAGCGGGGGGTTGGGAGCAGTTCTTC. Translated: CASSTGLAGGWEQFF.

In this sample, this clone turned up a few times. This rearrangement joins TRBV30 to TRBJ1-2; the D is unclear. The CDR3 contains 13 residues. Germline V gene lookup returns CDR1 GTSNPN and CDR2 SVGIG (reference sequence). The germline V and J ends were trimmed by 2 bases and 4 bases, with 11 bases remaining between them. The CDR3 sequence: CAWSSAGLYGYTF. The CDR3 DNA reads as TGTGCCTGGAGTTCGGCAGGCCTCTATGGCTACACCTTC.

The V and J genes are TRBV5-1 and TRBJ2-3; tentative D call: TRBD1 (6 bases). V lost 4 bases to trimming and J lost 2 bases, with 11 bases between them. Germline V gene data show CDR1 as SGHRS and CDR2 as YFSETQ. The CDR3 consists of 14 residues. Written as DNA, the CDR3 is TGCGCCAGCAGCCCACGGGGACACACAGATACGCAGTATTTT. Protein: CASSPRGHTDTQYF. The variable domain in full, with the rest retrieved from reference TRBV5-1 and TRBJ2-3, is KAGVTQTPRYLIKTRGQQVTLSCSPISGHRSVSWYQQTPGQGLQFLFEYFSETQRNKGNFPGRFSGRQFSNSRSEMNVSTLELGDSALYLCASSPRGHTDTQYFGPGTRLTVL.

The chain recombines TRBV10-3 with TRBJ2-2, with 8 nucleotides matching TRBD1. Germline CDR1 ENHRY, CDR2 SYGVKD. The CDR3 consists of 14 residues. V shed 11 bases, J shed 4 bases, and the junction held 9 bases outside the gene matches. The CDR3 loop reads CAARGQGSTGELFF. In DNA, the CDR3 is TGTGCCGCACGAGGACAGGGAAGCACCGGGGAGCTGTTTTTT.

The CDR3 coding sequence is TGTGCCAGCAGTGACTCCTGGAACAGGGTGAGGATGAACACTGAAGCTTTCTTT. It is translated as CASSDSWNRVRMNTEAFF. The gene calls are TRBV6-4 and TRBJ1-1; a possible D gene is TRBD1 (6 bases). The CDR3 is 18 amino acids. V was pared by 0 bases and J by 0 bases, with 17 bases between. Germline loops: CDR1 MRHNA, CDR2 SNTAGT.

This clone was recorded once. The chain carries TRBV11-2 and TRBJ2-5, with D perhaps TRBD2 (6 bases). Germline loops: CDR1 SGHAT, CDR2 FQNNGV. This CDR3 spans 15 amino acids. The V and J ends lost 0 bases and 5 bases respectively, with 13 bases between them. DNA of the CDR3: TGTGCCAGCAGCTTAGAAGGAGGGGATCCCGAGACCCAGTACTTC. Its protein is CASSLEGGDPETQYF.

The CDR3 nucleotides read TGTGCCAGCAGCTTAGGTAACTCCTACAATGAGCAGTTCTTC. Its translation: CASSLGNSYNEQFF. The J gene is TRBJ2-1, the V gene TRBV7-9; D is ambiguous. The germline CDR1 and CDR2 sequences are SEHNR and FQNEAQ (reference sequence). CDR3 size: 14 residues. Trimming cost V 1 base and J 0 bases, with 4 bases left between them.

The chain joins TRBV19 to TRBJ2-6; 8 bases line up with TRBD2. The CDR3 sequence is 16 residues long. Germline V gene lookup returns CDR1 LNHDA and CDR2 SQIVND (reference sequence). The trim removed 6 bases at V and 4 bases at J, leaving 8 bases unmatched. In nucleotides, the CDR3 is TGTGCCAGTAGCCCGACTAGCGTGACCGGGGCCAACGTCCTGACTTTC. Protein sequence: CASSPTSVTGANVLTF.

A single count supports this clone. The chain recombines TRBV11-1 with TRBJ2-7; 14 nucleotides match TRBD2. The CDR3 sequence is 16 residues long. From germline, CDR1 is SGHAT and CDR2 FQDESV (reference sequence). The V segment lost 5 bases and the J segment 2 bases; nucleotides outside the gene matches: 5. The CDR3 coding sequence is TGTGCCAGCAGCGGGGGGACTAGCGGGGGCCCCTACGAGCAGTACTTC. Its translation: CASSGGTSGGPYEQYF. Full variable domain (remainder filled in from reference TRBV11-1 and TRBJ2-7): EAEVAQSPRYKITEKSQAVAFWCDPISGHATLYWYRQILGQGPELLVQFQDESVVDDSQLPKDRFSAERLKGVDSTLKIQPAELGDSAMYLCASSGGTSGGPYEQYFGPGTRLTVT.

The V call is TRBV7-2, the J call TRBJ1-6, with D perhaps TRBD1 (5 bases). V was cut by 0 bases and J by 9 bases, with 15 bases left in between. CDR1 SGHTA and CDR2 FQGNSA come from the germline V gene. There are 16 residues in the CDR3. The DNA for the CDR3 is TGTGCCAGCAGCTTAGCTAGCAGGGCAACGGGTTCACCCCTCCACTTT. This gives the protein CASSLASRATGSPLHF.

V gene TRBV7-8 combines with J gene TRBJ1-4; D uncertain. The V gene's germline CDR1 is SGHVS and CDR2 FQNEAQ. This CDR3 is 14 amino acids long. The ends were cut back, 1 base at V and 13 bases at J, with 16 bases in the middle. CDR3 protein: CASSLESRSGRLFF. The CDR3 DNA follows: TGTGCCAGCAGCTTAGAATCCAGGAGCGGTAGACTGTTTTTT. Combining the CDR3 with reference TRBV7-8 and TRBJ1-4 gives the whole variable domain GAGVSQSPRYKVAKRGQDVALRCDPISGHVSLFWYQQALGQGPEFLTYFQNEAQLDKSGLPSDRFFAERPEGSVSTLKIQRTQQEDSAVYLCASSLESRSGRLFFGSGTQLSVL.

This chain uses TRBV18 with TRBJ2-1, with 8 positions matching TRBD1. The V gene end was trimmed by 4 bases and the J gene end by 12 bases; junction bases not matched to a gene: 8. Germline lookup yields CDR1 KGHSH and CDR2 LQKENI. The CDR3 extends over 13 amino acids. CDR3 protein: CASSQQQGVRQFF. The CDR3 bases are TGTGCCAGCTCACAACAACAGGGGGTAAGGCAGTTCTTC.

The chain recombines TRBV11-2 with TRBJ1-1; unclear D gene. This CDR3 region has 13 residues. Trimming took 3 bases from V and 0 from J, leaving 5 bases between them. Germline lookup yields CDR1 SGHAT and CDR2 FQNNGV. The CDR3 spells CASSFSMNTEAFF. Here the CDR3 DNA reads TGTGCCAGCAGCTTTAGTATGAACACTGAAGCTTTCTTT.

The count of this clone is one. The chain carries TRBV6-1 and TRBJ1-5; 7 bases fit TRBD1. V shed 4 bases and J 7 bases; nucleotides not matched to a gene: 7. This CDR3 is 14 amino acids long. Per the germline V gene, CDR1 is MNHNS and CDR2 is SASEGT. The CDR3 loop is CASSGGDSIQPQHF. The CDR3 coding sequence is TGTGCCAGCAGTGGGGGGGACAGTATCCAGCCCCAGCATTTT.

In its sample, this clone was seen a few times. The J gene is TRBJ1-1, the V gene TRBV19; tentatively, D is TRBD1 (5 bases). V was trimmed by 3 bases and J by 1 base, leaving 9 bases between them. The CDR3 loop spans 14 amino acids. From germline, CDR1 is LNHDA and CDR2 SQIVND (reference sequence). The CDR3 sequence is CASSIFGANTEAFF. The CDR3 nucleotides are TGTGCCAGTAGTATTTTCGGGGCGAACACTGAAGCTTTCTTT.

The CDR3 DNA sequence: TGTGCCAGCAGCGTAGTTTATAGGGGACAGGGGTGTGAGCAGTTCTTC. It codes for CASSVVYRGQGCEQFF. The chain uses TRBV9 and TRBJ2-1, with TRBD1 identical over 10 bases. Germline loops: CDR1 SGDLS, CDR2 YYNGEE. With V trimmed by 0 bases and J by 9 bases, 9 bases remained unmatched. The CDR3 extends over 16 amino acids.

The rearrangement links TRBV7-9 to TRBJ1-1; unclear D gene. Germline CDR1 SEHNR, CDR2 FQNEAQ (reference sequence). V dropped 8 bases and J dropped 5 bases, with 15 bases sitting between them. The CDR3 totals 13 residues. The CDR3 is CASHSELATEAFF. The CDR3 DNA sequence: TGTGCCAGCCACTCAGAGTTGGCTACTGAAGCTTTCTTT.

V gene TRBV7-6 combines with J gene TRBJ2-3; TRBD2 might be the D (6 bases). Germline V lookup: CDR1 SGHVS, CDR2 FNYEAQ. This CDR3 has 12 residues. The V end was cut by 5 bases, the J end by 14 bases, with 17 bases between. The CDR3: CASSERGGVRYF. The CDR3 coding sequence is TGTGCCAGCAGCGAGAGGGGCGGGGTACGGTATTTT.

The chain carries TRBV11-3 and TRBJ2-5; D not certain. V gave up 5 bases and J gave up 5 bases, with 12 bases separating them. Germline assignment: CDR1 SGHNT and CDR2 YENEEA. CDR3 size: 13 residues. CDR3 sequence: CASSLNIRETQYF. For the CDR3, the DNA is TGTGCCAGCAGCCTGAACATCCGGGAGACCCAGTACTTC.

This chain connects TRBV19 to TRBJ1-4; no reliable D call. Trimming cost V 4 bases and J 0 bases, with 15 bases left between them. There are 17 residues in the CDR3. Germline assignment: CDR1 LNHDA and CDR2 SQIVND (reference sequence). CDR3 residues: CASSNRARGATNEKLFF. In DNA form, the CDR3 reads TGTGCCAGTAGTAACCGGGCGCGTGGTGCAACTAATGAAAAACTGTTTTTT.

This clone came up once. This chain uses TRBV18 with TRBJ1-1; D is perhaps TRBD1 (6 bases). The CDR3 covers 14 residues. Germline lookup yields CDR1 KGHSH and CDR2 LQKENI. Between the trimmed V and J ends, which lost 1 base and 4 bases, there was a span of 10 bases. The CDR3 spells CASSPRQGTTEAFF. In DNA, the CDR3 is TGTGCCAGCTCACCACGGCAGGGGACCACTGAAGCTTTCTTT.

This chain uses TRBV7-2 with TRBJ2-5; the D call may be TRBD1 or TRBD2 (7 bases each). This CDR3 comprises 17 residues. Germline CDR1 reads SGHTA; CDR2 reads FQGNSA. The V end was cut by 4 bases, the J end by 4 bases, with 22 bases between. The CDR3 reads CASSSLSRGGSGETQYF. CDR3 nucleotides: TGTGCCAGCAGCTCACTATCCAGGGGGGGCTCGGGAGAGACCCAGTACTTC.

The chain joins TRBV27 to TRBJ2-1; 14 bases are a match to TRBD2. CDR1 and CDR2 (germline): MNHEY, SMNVEV (reference sequence). With V trimmed by 5 bases and J by 10 bases, 7 bases remained unmatched. CDR3 size: 15 residues. The CDR3 nucleotides read TGTGCCAGCAGTGCGGGACTAGCGGGGGCGGGGGAGCAGTTCTTC. Residues: CASSAGLAGAGEQFF.

This clone has only one observation. The chain carries TRBV11-2 and TRBJ2-7, with 9 bases aligning to TRBD1. J was trimmed by 5 bases and V by 4 bases; bases with no gene match: 3. This CDR3 has 13 residues. Per the germline V gene, CDR1 is SGHAT and CDR2 is FQNNGV. The CDR3 loop reads CASSSDRGHEQYF. The DNA for the CDR3 is TGTGCCAGCAGCTCGGACAGGGGCCACGAGCAGTACTTC.